The 17 T cell receptor beta chains presented below share a single source sample, sequenced in a study of cytomegalovirus exposure and HLA in healthy donors. This PCR relied on a set of 60 Vbeta primers and 13 Jbeta primers. Data came from immunoSEQ multiplex PCR; TCRdb stores just in-frame clones and leaves some out. The sample records roughly 150,000 clones, roughly four fifths being singletons. Sequences were obtained from PBMCs. The source of these receptors is a woman younger than 35 in good health and CMV-seronegative.

On this clone itself: Its ends do not fully match the called genes, so a read error is possible. This chain uses TRBV5-1 with TRBJ2-5; a possible D gene is TRBD1 (5 bases). The CDR3 spans 15 residues. Germline V gene data show CDR1 as SGHRS and CDR2 as YFSETQ. DNA of the CDR3: TGCGCCAGCAGCTTGGCCGGTAACAGGCAAGAGGCCCAGTACTTC. This encodes CASSLAGNRQEAQYF.

The V call is TRBV19, the J call TRBJ1-5; 8 bases map to TRBD1. Trimming cost V 5 bases and J 9 bases; bases outside gene matches: 9. Germline V gene lookup returns CDR1 LNHDA and CDR2 SQIVND (reference sequence). CDR3 length equals 14 residues. In nucleotides, the CDR3 is TGTGCCAGTAGTGGGGGGACAGGTTACCGGCCCCAGCATTTT. Translated, it gives CASSGGTGYRPQHF.

The chain joins TRBV7-8 to TRBJ2-7, with TRBD1 identical over 7 bases. CDR3 size: 16 residues. Germline lookup yields CDR1 SGHVS and CDR2 FQNEAQ. The J segment lost 3 bases and the V segment lost 8 bases, leaving 16 bases of the junction unmatched. Written as DNA, the CDR3 is TGTGCCAGCTGCCGGGACAGCTATTCCTCCGACTACGAGCAGTACTTC. This sequence encodes CASCRDSYSSDYEQYF.

The chain has TRBV19 and TRBJ1-1, with 11 bases lining up with TRBD1. The CDR3 is 16 amino acids. Germline V lookup: CDR1 LNHDA, CDR2 SQIVND (reference sequence). V lost 6 bases, J lost 3 bases, and 9 bases stayed unmatched. The CDR3 loop is CASSNTQGQGDTEAFF. The CDR3 DNA is TGTGCCAGTAGCAACACACAGGGACAGGGGGACACTGAAGCTTTCTTT.

This clone has a single count. The V and J genes are TRBV7-3 and TRBJ1-2; a weak D match, TRBD1 (5 bases). Trimming left V 5 bases short and J 4 bases short, with 11 bases between. From germline, CDR1 is SGHTA and CDR2 FQGTGA. CDR3 length equals 13 residues. The DNA for the CDR3 is TGTGCCAGCAGCGCCGGACACTTCTATGGCTACACCTTC. Translation gives CASSAGHFYGYTF.

The chain employs TRBV6-5 and TRBJ1-1; D remains ambiguous. The CDR3 has 14 residues. Germline V gene data show CDR1 as MNHEY and CDR2 as SVGAGI. Trimming took off 5 bases at V and 8 bases at J, with 18 bases between the two ends. The CDR3 protein is CASSHTTKETEAFF. CDR3 nucleotides: TGTGCCAGCAGTCATACCACTAAAGAAACCGAAGCTTTCTTT.

Concerning this clone: Within the sample, other DNA sequences also encode this same CDR3. This rearrangement joins TRBV6-5 to TRBJ1-5, with 7 bases identical to TRBD1. J was trimmed by 2 bases and V by 0 bases; bases with no gene match: 1. This CDR3 has 15 residues. Germline V CDR1 and CDR2: MNHEY, SVGAGI. The CDR3 loop is CASSYSGTGNQPQHF. As DNA, the CDR3 is TGTGCCAGCAGTTACTCAGGGACAGGCAATCAGCCCCAGCATTTT.

This clone was seen a few times. The chain has TRBV9 and TRBJ1-3, with TRBD1 identical over 10 bases. The CDR3 covers 20 residues. V shed 2 bases and J 0 bases; nucleotides not matched to a gene: 14. Germline CDR1 SGDLS, CDR2 YYNGEE. The CDR3 sequence: CASSVGTGTGAATSGNTIYF. In DNA, the CDR3 is TGTGCCAGCAGCGTTGGTACCGGGACAGGGGCTGCAACCTCTGGAAACACCATATATTTT.

J is TRBJ1-2 and V is TRBV5-1, with TRBD1 matching over 7 bases. The CDR3 contains 15 residues. V was pared by 3 bases and J by 4 bases, with 9 bases of the junction left unmatched. CDR1 and CDR2 from the germline V gene are SGHRS and YFSETQ. CDR3 nucleotides: TGCGCCAGCAGCTCCTTGACAGGGCCGTTCTATGGCTACACCTTC. This codes for CASSSLTGPFYGYTF.

The gene calls are TRBV30 and TRBJ1-3; tentative D call: TRBD1 (6 bases). The V end lost 4 bases, the J end lost 4 bases, and 11 bases lay between the germline ends. CDR1 is GTSNPN, CDR2 SVGIG, per germline (reference sequence). The CDR3 has 13 amino acids. CDR3 protein: CAWMGGAGNTIYF. CDR3 DNA: TGTGCCTGGATGGGGGGGGCAGGAAACACCATATATTTT.

This chain uses TRBV7-2 with TRBJ2-3, with 12 positions matching TRBD2. V was clipped by 1 base and J by 4 bases; unmatched bases: 6. The CDR3 has 17 amino acids. CDR1 and CDR2 from the germline V gene are SGHTA and FQGNSA. CDR3 DNA sequence: TGTGCCAGCAGCTTAGTGTGGCTAGCGGGAGGGCCAGATACGCAGTATTTT. Translated: CASSLVWLAGGPDTQYF.

The sample holds many counts of this clone. The chain is built from TRBV10-3 and TRBJ1-3, with 11 positions matching TRBD1. Per the germline V gene, CDR1 is ENHRY and CDR2 is SYGVKD. The CDR3 runs 15 residues. The V gene end was trimmed by 5 bases and the J gene end by 3 bases; junction bases not matched to a gene: 3. The DNA for the CDR3 is TGTGCCATCAGTTTGGGGACAGGGGGTGGAAACACCATATATTTT. This gives the protein CAISLGTGGGNTIYF.

The CDR3 reads CASSERGRNTGELFF. The CDR3, as DNA: TGTGCCAGCAGTGAAAGGGGAAGGAACACCGGGGAGCTGTTTTTT. The rearrangement joins TRBV6-1 to TRBJ2-2, with a weak D call TRBD1 (5 bases). Germline CDR1 is MNHNS and CDR2 is SASEGT. CDR3 length: 15 amino acids. The germline V and J ends were trimmed by 2 bases and 1 base, with 8 bases remaining between them.

The chain recombines TRBV5-5 with TRBJ2-5, with TRBD2 identical over 8 bases. The germline gives CDR1 SGHKS, CDR2 YYEKEE (reference sequence). The length of the CDR3 is 16 residues. The ends lost 0 bases at V and 1 base at J; junction bases unmatched: 5. CDR3 residues: CASSLGPTSGQETQYF. The CDR3 DNA is TGTGCCAGCAGCTTGGGGCCAACTAGCGGCCAAGAGACCCAGTACTTC.

This chain joins TRBV5-1 and TRBJ1-4; D is unresolved. The germline V gene encodes CDR1 SGHRS and CDR2 YFSETQ. This CDR3 comprises 15 residues. Trimming shortened V by 0 bases and J by 8 bases, and 14 bases separated the two germline ends. As DNA, the CDR3 is TGCGCCAGCAGCTTGGGTGACACGCGCTTAGAAAAACTGTTTTTT. This gives the protein CASSLGDTRLEKLFF.

This clone appeared a few times. The chain carries TRBV4-1 and TRBJ1-4; 8 bases are a match to TRBD1. The V gene end was trimmed by 8 bases and the J gene end by 8 bases; junction bases not matched to a gene: 4. This CDR3 has 12 amino acids. Germline loops: CDR1 MGHRA, CDR2 YSYEKL. This CDR3 is CASRTGFEKLFF. For the CDR3, the DNA is TGCGCCAGCCGGACAGGGTTCGAAAAACTGTTTTTT.

The chain has TRBV28 and TRBJ1-2; D is perhaps TRBD1 (5 bases). Trimming took off 2 bases at V and 2 bases at J, with 12 bases between the two ends. The CDR3 spans 15 residues. Germline V gene lookup returns CDR1 MDHEN and CDR2 SYDVKM. Here the CDR3 DNA reads TGTGCCAGCAGTTTACTAAGTGGGGGGAACTATGGCTACACCTTC. Translated, it gives CASSLLSGGNYGYTF.